This T cell receptor (beta chain) was profiled in a study of blood T cell repertoires in COVID-19. Turning to the study itself: Donors in the United States, Italy and Spain gave samples during acute or convalescent COVID-19. T cells, B-cell-depleted T cells, or PBMCs supplied cDNA or gDNA.

The CDR3 has 13 residues. Germline CDR1 is LNHDA and CDR2 is SQIVND (reference sequence). V dropped 4 bases and J dropped 5; count of bases not matched to a gene: 3. How the authors handled the data: Estimation of nucleated cell counts was performed using reference gene primer amplification. Libraries were prepared by immunoSEQ multiplex PCR; TCRdb keeps only in-frame clonotypes and omits some of them. Clonal size and the V and J genes are those of that table, whereas D and trimming came from the DNA. The sample lists about 98,000 clones; roughly 87% were seen once. The receptor was isolated from a man older than 75 with acute or convalescent COVID-19. This chain joins TRBV19 and TRBJ2-3, with TRBD2 identical over 7 bases. Sequenced sample: peripheral blood. The DNA for the CDR3 is TGTGCCAGTAGTAGCGGGAGCGGAGATACGCAGTATTTT. Its translation: CASSSGSGDTQYF.